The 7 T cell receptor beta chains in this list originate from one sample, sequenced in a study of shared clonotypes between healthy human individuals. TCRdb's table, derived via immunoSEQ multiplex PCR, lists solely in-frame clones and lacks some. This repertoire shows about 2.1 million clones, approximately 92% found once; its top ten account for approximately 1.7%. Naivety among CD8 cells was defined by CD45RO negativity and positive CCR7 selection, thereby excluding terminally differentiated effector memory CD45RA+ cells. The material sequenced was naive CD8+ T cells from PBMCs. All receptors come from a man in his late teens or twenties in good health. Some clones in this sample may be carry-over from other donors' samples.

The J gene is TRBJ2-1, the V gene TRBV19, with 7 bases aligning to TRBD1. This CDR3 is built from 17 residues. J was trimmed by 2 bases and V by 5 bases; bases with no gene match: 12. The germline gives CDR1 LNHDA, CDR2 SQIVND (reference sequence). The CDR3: CASSPTKGAGAYNEQFF. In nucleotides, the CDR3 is TGTGCCAGTAGTCCAACTAAGGGGGCAGGGGCCTACAATGAGCAGTTCTTC.

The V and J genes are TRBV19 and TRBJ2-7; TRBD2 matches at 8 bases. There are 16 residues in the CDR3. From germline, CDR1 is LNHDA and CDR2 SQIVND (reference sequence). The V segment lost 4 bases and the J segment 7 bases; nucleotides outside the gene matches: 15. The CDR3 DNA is TGTGCCAGTAGTAGCCGCGGGACTAGACCCCTCGAGGAGCAGTACTTC. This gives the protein CASSSRGTRPLEEQYF.

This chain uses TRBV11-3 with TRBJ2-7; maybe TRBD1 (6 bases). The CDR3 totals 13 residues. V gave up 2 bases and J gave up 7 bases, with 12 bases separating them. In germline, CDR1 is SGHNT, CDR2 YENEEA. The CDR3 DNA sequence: TGTGCCAGCAGCTTACCAGGGGTGAGGGAGCAGTACTTC. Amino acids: CASSLPGVREQYF.

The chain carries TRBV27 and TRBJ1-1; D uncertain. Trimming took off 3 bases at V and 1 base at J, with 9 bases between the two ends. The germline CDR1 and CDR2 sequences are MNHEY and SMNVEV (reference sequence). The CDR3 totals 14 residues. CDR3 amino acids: CASSFMVSNTEAFF. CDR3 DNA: TGTGCCAGCAGTTTTATGGTGTCGAACACTGAAGCTTTCTTT.

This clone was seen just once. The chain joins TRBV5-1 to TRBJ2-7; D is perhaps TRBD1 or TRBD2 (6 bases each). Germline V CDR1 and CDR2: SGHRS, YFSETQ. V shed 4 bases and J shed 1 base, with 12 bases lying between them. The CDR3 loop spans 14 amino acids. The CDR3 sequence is CASSGRDISYEQYF. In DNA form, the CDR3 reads TGCGCCAGCAGCGGGCGGGACATTTCCTACGAGCAGTACTTC.

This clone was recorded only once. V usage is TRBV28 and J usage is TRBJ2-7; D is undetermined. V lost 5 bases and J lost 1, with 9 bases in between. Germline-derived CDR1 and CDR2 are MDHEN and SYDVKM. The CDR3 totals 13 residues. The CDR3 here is CASSPTTSYEQYF. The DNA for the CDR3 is TGTGCCAGCAGTCCCACAACGTCCTACGAGCAGTACTTC.

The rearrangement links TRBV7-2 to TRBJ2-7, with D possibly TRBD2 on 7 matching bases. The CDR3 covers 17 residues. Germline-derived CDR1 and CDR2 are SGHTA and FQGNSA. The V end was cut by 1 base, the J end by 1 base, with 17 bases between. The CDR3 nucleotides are TGTGCCAGCAGCTTAGGCGGGGGCAGGGAAAGTTCCTACGAGCAGTACTTC. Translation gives CASSLGGGRESSYEQYF. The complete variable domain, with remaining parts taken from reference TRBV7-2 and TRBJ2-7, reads GAGVSQSPSNKVTEKGKDVELRCDPISGHTALYWYRQSLGQGLEFLIYFQGNSAPDKSGLPSDRFSAERTGGSVSTLTIQRTQQEDSAVYLCASSLGGGRESSYEQYFGPGTRLTVT.